What follows are 30 T cell receptor beta chains derived from one specimen sequenced in a study of blood T cell repertoires in COVID-19. The method was immunoSEQ multiplex PCR; TCRdb's version includes in-frame clones alone and lacks a portion of them. Found here are 140,000 to 150,000 clones, roughly 82% of them singletons; the top ten hold 9.5% to 13%. Material: peripheral blood. Receptors were obtained from a man in his fifties or sixties with active or convalescent COVID-19.

This chain links TRBV6-5 with TRBJ1-2; 7 positions agree with TRBD1. The CDR3 is made up of 13 amino acids. The J segment lost 8 bases and the V segment lost 4 bases, leaving 7 bases of the junction unmatched. CDR1 is MNHEY, CDR2 SVGAGI, per germline. The CDR3 loop is CASSFETGLGYTF. The CDR3 DNA reads as TGTGCCAGCAGTTTCGAGACAGGGCTCGGCTACACCTTC.

The chain has TRBV6-5 and TRBJ2-1; TRBD2 might be the D (5 bases). The CDR3 length is 15 residues. Per the germline V gene, CDR1 is MNHEY and CDR2 is SVGAGI. The ends were cut back, 9 bases at V and 8 bases at J, with 23 bases in the middle. CDR3 loop: CASKGGLGAIDEQFF. The CDR3 bases are TGTGCCAGTAAAGGCGGGCTAGGAGCTATCGATGAGCAGTTCTTC.

This clone was seen just once. This chain joins TRBV5-6 and TRBJ1-5, with TRBD1 as a possible D gene (5 bases). The CDR3 extends over 15 amino acids. From germline, CDR1 is SGHDT and CDR2 YYEEEE. Trimming stripped 4 bases from V and 0 bases from J, with 11 bases between. CDR3 coding DNA: TGTGCCAGCAGCCATCAGGGAAATAGCAATCAGCCCCAGCATTTT. This sequence encodes CASSHQGNSNQPQHF.

The rearrangement links TRBV18 to TRBJ2-4; 9 bases fit TRBD1. CDR1 KGHSH and CDR2 LQKENI come from the germline V gene. V shed 0 bases and J 4 bases; nucleotides not matched to a gene: 4. This CDR3 comprises 16 residues. CDR3 sequence reads: CASSPPVGTGKNIQYF. CDR3 DNA sequence: TGTGCCAGCTCACCACCCGTTGGGACAGGGAAAAACATTCAGTACTTC.

This clone was observed a single time. The chain couples TRBV10-1 to TRBJ2-7; 7 nucleotides line up with TRBD1. Germline V gene lookup returns CDR1 WNHNN and CDR2 SYGVQD (reference sequence). There are 15 residues in the CDR3. V shed 6 bases, J shed 6 bases, and the junction held 14 bases outside the gene matches. In nucleotides, the CDR3 is TGCGCCAGCAGACCGTCGACAGGGACCGGGTCCGAGCAGTACTTC. Encoded protein: CASRPSTGTGSEQYF.

The chain carries TRBV7-2 and TRBJ1-5; a possible D gene is TRBD1 (5 bases). Germline CDR1 SGHTA, CDR2 FQGNSA. This CDR3 is built from 17 residues. Between the trimmed V and J ends, which lost 6 bases and 2 bases, there was a span of 20 bases. The CDR3 bases are TGTGCCAGCAGGGATTATATCGGGGGGGTAGGCAATCAGCCCCAGCATTTT. Translated: CASRDYIGGVGNQPQHF.

The table lists this clone with a few counts. The chain is built from TRBV12-3 or TRBV12-4 and TRBJ2-5, with D maybe TRBD1 (6 bases). This CDR3 contains 13 residues. The V gene lost 5 bases and the J gene lost 4 bases, with 11 bases spanning the gap. The CDR3 here is CASSTGRRETQYF. The CDR3 DNA is TGTGCCAGCAGTACAGGGCGGCGAGAGACCCAGTACTTC.

The chain links TRBV28 to TRBJ1-2; D remains unclear. The germline V and J ends were trimmed by 6 bases and 8 bases, with 7 bases remaining between them. The V gene's germline CDR1 is MDHEN and CDR2 SYDVKM. There are 10 residues in the CDR3. The CDR3: CASSSQGYTF. The CDR3 DNA is TGTGCCAGCAGCTCACAGGGCTACACCTTC.

To note about this clone: The junction departs from the called germline gene at one end, perhaps through a read error. The V call is TRBV6-5, the J call TRBJ1-3; TRBD1 matches 8 bases. From germline, CDR1 is MNHEY and CDR2 SVGAGI. CDR3 length: 15 amino acids. As DNA, the CDR3 is TGTGCCAGCAGTTCCTCGACAGGGGCTGGGAACACCATATATTTT. Its translation is CASSSSTGAGNTIYF.

This chain's CDR3 is CASSLRVGHYGYTF. In nucleotides, the CDR3 is TGTGCCAGCAGCCTCAGGGTCGGGCACTATGGCTACACCTTC. J is TRBJ1-2 and V is TRBV11-3; weak D call: TRBD1 (5 bases). Germline-derived CDR1 and CDR2 are SGHNT and YENEEA. CDR3 length: 14 amino acids. The V gene lost 5 bases and the J gene lost 3 bases, with 13 bases spanning the gap.

The chain joins TRBV2 to TRBJ2-1, with 10 bases fitting TRBD2. The germline V gene encodes CDR1 SNHLY and CDR2 FYNNEI. The V and J ends lost 4 bases and 3 bases, in that order; junction bases with no gene match: 3. The CDR3 extends over 15 amino acids. CDR3 residues: CASSVRTSGYNEQFF. The CDR3 DNA follows: TGTGCCAGCAGTGTCCGGACTAGCGGCTACAATGAGCAGTTCTTC.

This clone was counted once. The chain employs TRBV19 and TRBJ2-7, with D possibly being TRBD2 (6 bases). The V gene lost 3 bases and the J gene lost 1 base, with 13 bases spanning the gap. Germline values: CDR1 LNHDA, CDR2 SQIVND (reference sequence). This CDR3 is built from 15 residues. CDR3 loop: CASSIAGYRSYEQYF. The CDR3 region has the DNA TGTGCCAGTAGTATCGCGGGGTATCGGTCCTACGAGCAGTACTTC.

The CDR3 coding sequence is TGTGCCAGTACGTCCCGGGACAGCACTGGAAACACCATATATTTT. It codes for CASTSRDSTGNTIYF. The chain couples TRBV19 to TRBJ1-3, with 7 bases aligning to TRBD1. This CDR3 has 15 amino acids. The ends lost 7 bases at V and 2 bases at J; junction bases unmatched: 8. Germline V CDR1 and CDR2: LNHDA, SQIVND (reference sequence).

The chain recombines TRBV6-6 with TRBJ1-3; D gene unclear. The CDR3 loop spans 15 amino acids. Trimming removed 7 bases from V and 0 bases from J, with 13 bases in between. The germline V gene has CDR1 MNHNY and CDR2 SVGAGI (reference sequence). Here the CDR3 reads CASKNNRGSGNTIYF. The CDR3 DNA reads as TGTGCCAGCAAGAATAATCGGGGCTCTGGAAACACCATATATTTT.

The chain is built from TRBV6-2 or TRBV6-3 and TRBJ1-2, with D possibly being TRBD1 (5 bases). V lost 2 bases to trimming and J lost 1 base, with 11 bases between them. Germline CDR1 MNHEY, CDR2 SVGEGT. There are 15 residues in the CDR3. CDR3 in amino acids: CASSYGQGFNYGYTF. The CDR3 DNA is TGTGCCAGCAGTTACGGTCAGGGATTTAACTATGGCTACACCTTC.

The chain is built from TRBV21-1 and TRBJ2-7; the tabulated D call, TRBD1, remains unverified against the DNA. TRBV21-1 is reported as a pseudogene. The CDR3 spans 12 residues. CDR3 in amino acids: CASSKPLQEQYF. The CDR3, as DNA: TGTGCCAGCAGCAAACCCCTGCAGGAGCAGTACTTC.

The V gene is TRBV4-1, the J gene TRBJ2-3; D may be TRBD1 (6 bases). Germline-derived CDR1 and CDR2 are MGHRA and YSYEKL. Trimming cost V 4 bases and J 4 bases, with 12 bases left between them. The CDR3 runs to 14 residues. Here the CDR3 reads CASSRRPGADTQYF. CDR3 nucleotide sequence: TGCGCCAGCAGCCGCCGGCCAGGGGCAGATACGCAGTATTTT.

CDR3 sequence (DNA): TGTGCCAGCAGCCAAGACGACAGGGATTCCTACAATGAGCAGTTCTTC. This codes for CASSQDDRDSYNEQFF. The chain recombines TRBV5-5 with TRBJ2-1; TRBD1 aligns across 7 bases. The CDR3 covers 16 residues. CDR1 and CDR2 (germline): SGHKS, YYEKEE (reference sequence). The J segment lost 1 base and the V segment lost 4 bases, leaving 8 bases of the junction unmatched.

The chain is built from TRBV4-1 and TRBJ2-1; 8 positions match TRBD1. V lost 4 bases, J lost 0 bases, and 5 bases stayed unmatched. Germline V gives CDR1 MGHRA, CDR2 YSYEKL. The CDR3 runs to 16 residues. The CDR3 DNA is TGCGCCAGCAGCCCTGGGACAGGCGACTCCTACAATGAGCAGTTCTTC. This encodes CASSPGTGDSYNEQFF.

This clone was found a few times. This chain connects TRBV6-2 or TRBV6-3 to TRBJ1-4; D might be TRBD1 (6 bases). This CDR3 has 16 amino acids. V was shortened by 6 bases and J by 12 bases, with 26 bases between the two germline ends. Germline CDR1 reads MNHEY; CDR2 reads SVGEGT. The CDR3 is CASSPPEGQGSFQLFF. The CDR3 DNA reads as TGTGCCAGCAGCCCTCCCGAGGGACAAGGGTCCTTCCAACTGTTTTTT.

The chain combines TRBV18 with TRBJ2-1; the match to TRBD2 covers 11 bases. V was pared by 2 bases and J by 7 bases, with 10 bases of the junction left unmatched. The length of the CDR3 is 17 residues. Germline V gene data show CDR1 as KGHSH and CDR2 as LQKENI. CDR3 protein: CASSPFTIAGGPNEQFF. CDR3 nucleotides: TGTGCCAGCTCACCATTCACCATAGCGGGGGGGCCTAATGAGCAGTTCTTC.

This clone has just one count. The chain employs TRBV11-3 and TRBJ1-1; 8 positions match TRBD1. With 4 bases clipped from V and 3 bases from J, the junction kept 4 bases outside the gene matches. There are 14 residues in the CDR3. Germline CDR1 and CDR2: SGHNT and YENEEA. The CDR3 loop is CASSYRGAYTEAFF. Here the CDR3 DNA reads TGTGCCAGCAGCTACAGGGGGGCTTACACTGAAGCTTTCTTT. The variable domain in full, with the rest retrieved from reference TRBV11-3 and TRBJ1-1, is EAGVVQSPRYKIIEKKQPVAFWCNPISGHNTLYWYLQNLGQGPELLIRYENEEAVDDSQLPKDRFSAERLKGVDSTLKIQPAELGDSAVYLCASSYRGAYTEAFFGQGTRLTVV.

The J gene is TRBJ2-2, the V gene TRBV9; 7 bases agree with TRBD1. V was clipped by 4 bases and J by 2 bases; unmatched bases: 8. The CDR3 consists of 16 residues. Per germline, CDR1 SGDLS and CDR2 YYNGEE. The CDR3 region has the DNA TGTGCCAGCAGCTTGACAGGGACCGTCAACACCGGGGAGCTGTTTTTT. Translated: CASSLTGTVNTGELFF.

This clone was seen a single time. The chain is built from TRBV21-1 and TRBJ1-5; the table gives TRBD1 as D, unverified against the DNA. TRBV21-1 is a documented pseudogene. The CDR3 is 21 amino acids. The CDR3 sequence is CASSTRTGASPRGASNQPQHF. The CDR3 bases are TGTGCCAGCAGCACCCGGACAGGGGCCTCCCCGAGGGGTGCTAGCAATCAGCCCCAGCATTTT.

The chain joins TRBV19 to TRBJ1-2; no reliable D call. Between the trimmed V and J ends, which lost 6 bases and 8 bases, there was a span of 19 bases. CDR1 is LNHDA, CDR2 SQIVND, per germline (reference sequence). CDR3 length equals 14 residues. The CDR3 sequence: CASSLAGLLLGYTF. As DNA, the CDR3 is TGTGCCAGTAGCCTGGCTGGACTCCTCCTGGGCTACACCTTC.

This clone was detected once. The CDR3 coding sequence is TGTGCCAGCAGCTTCCCAGGGGCTGGCTACAATGAGCAGTTCTTC. Amino acids: CASSFPGAGYNEQFF. The chain links TRBV7-2 to TRBJ2-1; D possibly corresponds to TRBD1 (6 bases). The germline V gene encodes CDR1 SGHTA and CDR2 FQGNSA. Trimming left V 3 bases short and J 3 bases short, with 12 bases between. The CDR3 is made up of 15 amino acids.

The chain joins TRBV14 to TRBJ1-1; 10 bases match TRBD1. Germline loops: CDR1 SGHDN, CDR2 FVKESK. The CDR3 spans 15 residues. The J segment lost 4 bases and the V segment lost 3 bases, leaving 5 bases of the junction unmatched. Here the CDR3 DNA reads TGTGCCAGCAGCCAGGTCCGGACAGGGGGCACTGAAGCTTTCTTT. Translation gives CASSQVRTGGTEAFF.

This clone was seen a few times. The V and J genes are TRBV10-3 and TRBJ1-1, with D possibly matching TRBD1 (5 bases). Germline assignment: CDR1 ENHRY and CDR2 SYGVKD. V shed 10 bases and J shed 4 bases, with 13 bases lying between them. This CDR3 contains 12 residues. The CDR3, as DNA: TGTGCCACAACGGGACTAGGCACTGAAGCTTTCTTT. Translation: CATTGLGTEAFF.

This chain joins TRBV4-1 and TRBJ2-2; 9 bases match TRBD1. Germline values: CDR1 MGHRA, CDR2 YSYEKL. The V segment lost 0 bases and the J segment 3 bases; nucleotides outside the gene matches: 8. This CDR3 region has 18 residues. The CDR3 is CASSQDKGRTGDTGELFF. CDR3 nucleotides: TGCGCCAGCAGCCAAGACAAAGGTCGGACAGGGGACACCGGGGAGCTGTTTTTT.

V and J are TRBV9 and TRBJ2-2; 13 nucleotides match TRBD2. The germline V gene has CDR1 SGDLS and CDR2 YYNGEE. The V and J ends lost 3 bases and 7 bases, in that order; junction bases with no gene match: 9. This CDR3 comprises 17 residues. CDR3 amino acids: CASSGTGLAGVGGELFF. The CDR3 nucleotides read TGTGCCAGCAGCGGAACCGGACTAGCGGGAGTTGGCGGGGAGCTGTTTTTT.